This TCR beta chain originates from a study of T-cell reconstitution after alpha-beta-depleted transplantation in children. Study conclusions and caveats: Elevated TCRbeta diversity at day 60 was traced, in some patients, to surviving recipient T cells and thymic progenitors. Hyperexpanded clones declined; after one year, newly produced T cells mostly supplied diversity. Several hundred expanded graft clones reportedly gave rise to the alpha-beta T cells present about two months after transplant.

The V gene lost 3 bases and the J gene lost 4 bases, with 13 bases spanning the gap. CDR1 is MNHEY, CDR2 SVGAGI, per germline. CDR3 length equals 15 residues. During its preparation, the TCRbeta library received unique molecular identifiers. MiXCR was run by TCRdb on the PCR reads, yielding one entry per CDR3 protein. In the table there are 220,000 or so distinct CDR3 sequences, 6.5% to 9% of which are singletons. This clonotype was detected ten times or more. The antigen is undetermined. The TCR originated in a male patient aged 5 to 17 who had a stem cell transplant for acute lymphoblastic leukemia, so the T cells may come from the graft donor. The J gene is TRBJ2-1, the V gene TRBV6-5, with D perhaps TRBD2 (5 bases). The material was PBMCs, mostly from graft donor cells, obtained 180 days after TCRalphabeta/CD19-depleted stem cell transplant. CDR3 amino acids: CASSYTPEGYNEQFF. In DNA, the CDR3 is TGTGCCAGCAGTTATACCCCTGAGGGATACAATGAGCAGTTCTTC.